In this sample, the clone carrying this TCR beta chain turned up a few times. Its cognate antigen is unknown. This specimen comes from a study of T cell repertoires in cytomegalovirus infection. Study-wide points: CMV-specific HLA-C-restricted TCR beta clonotypes dominated the ex vivo response.

The length of the CDR3 is 15 residues. Per germline, CDR1 MNHEY and CDR2 SMNVEV (reference sequence). Germline trimming cut 6 bases from V and 5 bases from J; bases unmatched to any gene: 11. TCRdb re-called the reads through MiXCR, storing one row per CDR3 protein. The profile shows under 200,000 distinct CDR3 sequences, 8.5% to 10% of them singletons. This chain joins TRBV27 and TRBJ2-7; 9 nucleotides match TRBD1. The specimen sequenced was PBMCs. This sequence originates from a human donor in good health (CMV status not recorded). Some clones in this sample may be carry-over from other donors' samples. Here the CDR3 reads CASRYSGQGKNEQYF. The DNA for the CDR3 is TGTGCCAGCAGGTACTCGGGACAGGGTAAGAACGAGCAGTACTTC.